The 10 T cell receptor beta chains below all came from one sample that was sequenced in a study of cytomegalovirus exposure and HLA in healthy donors. 60 Vbeta and 13 Jbeta primers were used in PCR. Here immunoSEQ multiplex PCR was the method, and the copy in TCRdb shows in-frame clones only, minus some. The sample lists around 27,000 clones, 62% occurring once. The sequenced material came from PBMCs. The receptors come from a male donor in good health and CMV-seropositive.

V usage is TRBV15 and J usage is TRBJ1-6, with D perhaps matching TRBD1 (6 bases). Per germline, CDR1 LNHNV and CDR2 YYDKDF (reference sequence). V dropped 5 bases and J dropped 9 bases, with 11 bases sitting between them. The CDR3 contains 13 residues. The CDR3 loop is CATSGRGVSPLHF. CDR3 in DNA: TGTGCCACCAGCGGCAGGGGTGTTTCACCCCTCCACTTT.

This clone appeared a few times. The genes are TRBV5-1 and TRBJ2-2; TRBD2 is a possible D gene (6 bases). V lost 4 bases, J lost 6 bases, and 16 bases lay in between. This CDR3 comprises 15 residues. CDR1 is SGHRS, CDR2 YFSETQ, per germline. The CDR3 DNA follows: TGCGCCAGCAGCCCATTCGGACTAAATGCCGGGGAGCTGTTTTTT. Translated, it gives CASSPFGLNAGELFF.

This clone was seen more than once but under ten times. The V gene is TRBV7-6, the J gene TRBJ2-5; TRBD2 matches 12 bases. The V segment lost 1 base and the J segment 5 bases; nucleotides outside the gene matches: 5. Per germline, CDR1 SGHVS and CDR2 FNYEAQ. The CDR3 consists of 16 residues. The CDR3 spells CASSLGLAGEGETQYF. Here the CDR3 DNA reads TGTGCCAGCAGCTTAGGACTAGCGGGAGAAGGGGAGACCCAGTACTTC.

The chain employs TRBV18 and TRBJ1-2; 11 nucleotides line up with TRBD1. The CDR3 consists of 15 residues. The germline gives CDR1 KGHSH, CDR2 LQKENI. J lost 3 bases, V lost 5 bases, and 5 bases had no gene match. The CDR3 sequence is CASSARDRGDYGYTF. The CDR3 DNA reads TGTGCCAGCTCAGCTCGGGACAGGGGGGACTATGGCTACACCTTC.

The V call is TRBV19, the J call TRBJ2-2; tentative D call: TRBD1 (6 bases). There are 14 residues in the CDR3. The germline gives CDR1 LNHDA, CDR2 SQIVND (reference sequence). V gave up 3 bases and J gave up 5 bases, with 10 bases separating them. The CDR3 loop is CASSINRVTGELFF. Here the CDR3 DNA reads TGTGCCAGTAGTATTAACAGGGTAACCGGGGAGCTGTTTTTT.

The chain is built from TRBV28 and TRBJ2-6, with 9 positions matching TRBD1. The V and J ends lost 0 bases and 0 bases, in that order; junction bases with no gene match: 3. Germline lookup yields CDR1 MDHEN and CDR2 SYDVKM. The length of the CDR3 is 18 residues. The CDR3 loop reads CASSLWTGGSSGANVLTF. Here the CDR3 DNA reads TGTGCCAGCAGTTTATGGACAGGGGGAAGCTCTGGGGCCAACGTCCTGACTTTC.

This clone has just a few counts. The gene calls are TRBV18 and TRBJ2-7, with 14 bases lining up with TRBD2. Per the germline V gene, CDR1 is KGHSH and CDR2 is LQKENI. This CDR3 spans 15 amino acids. V dropped 4 bases and J dropped 6; count of bases not matched to a gene: 5. CDR3 residues: CASSRTSGGLLEQYF. The CDR3 DNA sequence: TGTGCCAGCTCACGGACTAGCGGGGGGCTTCTCGAGCAGTACTTC.

V and J are TRBV20-1 and TRBJ2-1; D uncertain. Germline assignment: CDR1 DFQATT and CDR2 SNEGSKA (reference sequence). V was shortened by 1 base and J by 10 bases, with 5 bases between the two germline ends. CDR3 length: 10 amino acids. CDR3: CSARGREQFF. In DNA, the CDR3 is TGCAGTGCTAGAGGGAGAGAGCAGTTCTTC.

This chain joins TRBV7-2 and TRBJ1-1; possible D gene TRBD1, 5 bases. The CDR3 extends over 15 amino acids. Germline V gene data show CDR1 as SGHTA and CDR2 as FQGNSA. The V and J ends lost 4 bases and 5 bases respectively, with 17 bases between them. The CDR3 region has the DNA TGTGCCAGCAGCTCTCAAGAGGGGAGGTGGACTGAAGCTTTCTTT. This sequence encodes CASSSQEGRWTEAFF.

The V and J genes are TRBV6-5 and TRBJ2-3; TRBD1 is a possible D gene (6 bases). V lost 6 bases and J 6 bases, leaving 16 bases between the germline ends. The germline CDR1 and CDR2 sequences are MNHEY and SVGAGI. The CDR3 extends over 14 amino acids. The DNA of the CDR3 is TGTGCCAGCAGCCTTACAGGGCCTAAGGATACGCAGTATTTT. This codes for CASSLTGPKDTQYF.